The present TCR beta chain was sequenced within a study of blood T cell repertoires in COVID-19. Overall study context: The United States, Italy and Spain were the sources of the acute and convalescent COVID-19 samples. The cDNA or gDNA used as material had been derived from T cells, B-cell-depleted T cells, or PBMCs.

This table comes from immunoSEQ multiplex PCR, and its TCRdb copy is limited to in-frame clones, with some not included. The table shows around 130,000 clones, with around 86% occurring only once. What was sequenced was peripheral blood. The TCR was taken from a human donor in a cohort sampled during active COVID-19.

This chain's CDR3 is CASSQEGRGAGDTQYF. CDR3 DNA: TGTGCCAGCAGCCAAGAGGGGCGGGGGGCCGGGGATACGCAGTATTTT. This sequence joins TRBV4-2 and TRBJ2-3; 8 bases match TRBD2. The CDR3 runs 16 residues. Germline CDR1 LGHNA, CDR2 YNFKEQ. The ends lost 0 bases at V and 6 bases at J; junction bases unmatched: 8.